The 27 T cell receptor beta chains below come from one sample, sequenced in a study of post-analysis software for immune sequencing data. Findings of the study overall: TRBV5-6, TRBV5-1 and TRBV20-1 belonged to a set of about five TRBV segments that were more frequent in patients than controls.

These receptors have no identified antigens. Included in the TCR beta cDNA libraries were unique molecular identifiers. Each CDR3 protein is one row after TCRdb ran MiXCR on the PCR reads. Of 450,000 or so distinct CDR3 sequences in the sample, nearly 45% were seen once. The material sequenced was blood. Receptors were obtained from a girl aged 5-17 years with multiple sclerosis.

To note about this clonotype: This could be a read error, since a much larger clone is one nucleotide away. The chain employs TRBV12-3 or TRBV12-4 and TRBJ2-5; perhaps TRBD2 as D (6 bases). The CDR3 has 12 residues. The V and J ends lost 7 bases and 11 bases respectively, with 17 bases between them. The CDR3 DNA reads as TGTGCCAGCACCCGGACTACACTTGAGCAGTACTTC. Translation: CASTRTTLEQYF.

This clonotype has only one observation. V usage is TRBV4-3 and J usage is TRBJ2-6; no definite D call. Trimming cost V 3 bases and J 3 bases, with 3 bases left between them. The CDR3 sequence is 13 residues long. Germline values: CDR1 LGHNA, CDR2 YSLEER. CDR3 DNA: TGCGCCAGCAGCCACGGTGGGGCCAACGTCCTGACTTTC. Translation: CASSHGGANVLTF.

The J gene is TRBJ2-7, the V gene TRBV7-8; D uncertain. CDR3 length: 16 amino acids. V lost 5 bases and J 0 bases, leaving 17 bases between the germline ends. Germline V CDR1 and CDR2: SGHVS, FQNEAQ. The CDR3 is CASSRPRALSSYEQYF. The CDR3 coding sequence is TGTGCCAGCAGCCGCCCCCGGGCACTGAGCTCCTACGAGCAGTACTTC.

This clonotype was seen a single time. V usage is TRBV7-3 and J usage is TRBJ2-1; a possible D gene is TRBD2 (6 bases). Germline CDR1 and CDR2: SGHTA and FQGTGA. V was pared by 5 bases and J by 0 bases, with 20 bases between. The CDR3 length is 18 residues. CDR3 amino acids: CASSRTRSSVSSYNEQFF. The CDR3 DNA is TGTGCCAGCAGCCGCACCCGCTCTAGCGTCAGCTCCTACAATGAGCAGTTCTTC.

The chain carries TRBV20-1 and TRBJ2-4; 12 bases match TRBD2. The germline gives CDR1 DFQATT, CDR2 SNEGSKA (reference sequence). V shed 3 bases, J shed 0 bases, and the junction held 6 bases outside the gene matches. This CDR3 is 17 amino acids long. Here the CDR3 reads CSASASGRDLAKNIQYF. The CDR3 DNA reads as TGCAGTGCTAGCGCTAGCGGGAGGGACCTAGCCAAAAACATTCAGTACTTC.

This chain connects TRBV28 to TRBJ2-7, with D tentatively TRBD1 (6 bases). This CDR3 comprises 15 residues. Trimming stripped 2 bases from V and 2 bases from J, with 13 bases between. Germline V gene sequence: CDR1 MDHEN, CDR2 SYDVKM. The CDR3 nucleotides are TGTGCCAGCAGTTTAAATCAGGCAGGGGCCTACGAGCAGTACTTC. Translated: CASSLNQAGAYEQYF.

The genes are TRBV11-2 and TRBJ2-3; TRBD1 aligns across 9 bases. CDR3 length: 18 residues. Germline V gene data show CDR1 as SGHAT and CDR2 as FQNNGV. V gave up 0 bases and J gave up 4 bases; unmatched junction bases: 11. DNA of the CDR3: TGTGCCAGCAGCTTAGATCGGTGGGGGACAGGGATTTCAGATACGCAGTATTTT. Translation: CASSLDRWGTGISDTQYF. Based on the CDR3 plus reference TRBV11-2 and TRBJ2-3, the full variable domain is EAGVAQSPRYKIIEKRQSVAFWCNPISGHATLYWYQQILGQGPKLLIQFQNNGVVDDSQLPKDRFSAERLKGVDSTLKIQPAKLEDSAVYLCASSLDRWGTGISDTQYFGPGTRLTVL.

The gene calls are TRBV20-1 and TRBJ2-3; the match to TRBD2 covers 11 bases. V shed 6 bases, J shed 6 bases, and the junction held 8 bases outside the gene matches. The CDR3 runs 14 residues. CDR1 is DFQATT, CDR2 SNEGSKA, per germline (reference sequence). Written as DNA, the CDR3 is TGCAGTGCCAATCTACTAGCGGGAGTGGATACGCAGTATTTT. Protein sequence: CSANLLAGVDTQYF.

The chain uses TRBV5-1 and TRBJ2-3, with TRBD1 identical over 8 bases. There are 16 residues in the CDR3. Germline assignment: CDR1 SGHRS and CDR2 YFSETQ. V was clipped by 0 bases and J by 0 bases; unmatched bases: 3. CDR3 DNA: TGCGCCAGCAGCTTGGGGACAGGGCAAAGCACAGATACGCAGTATTTT. Protein sequence: CASSLGTGQSTDTQYF.

This clonotype has more than one count but fewer than ten. CDR3 sequence (DNA): TGCGCCAGCAGCTGGCGACAGGGACTGAACACTGAAGCTTTCTTT. Its translation is CASSWRQGLNTEAFF. The rearrangement links TRBV5-1 to TRBJ1-1, with TRBD1 matching over 7 bases. The length of the CDR3 is 15 residues. The V segment lost 3 bases and the J segment 0 bases; nucleotides outside the gene matches: 5. Germline CDR1 reads SGHRS; CDR2 reads YFSETQ.

The chain employs TRBV19 and TRBJ2-1; D not resolved. The germline gives CDR1 LNHDA, CDR2 SQIVND (reference sequence). With 4 bases removed from V and 9 bases from J, the gap between germline ends came to 16 bases. The CDR3 is 14 residues long. CDR3 nucleotide sequence: TGTGCCAGTAGTAGTACCTTAGGAGCTAGTGAGCAGTTCTTC. Translating it yields CASSSTLGASEQFF.

There are a few counts of this clonotype. A read error is possible here, since a much larger clone lies one base away. This chain uses TRBV14 with TRBJ2-5; 13 nucleotides agree with TRBD2. The DNA matches TRBJ2-7 better at its end, which makes the J call doubtful. CDR3 length equals 14 residues. Germline V gene data show CDR1 as SGHDN and CDR2 as FVKESK. CDR3 sequence (DNA): TGTGCCAGCAGCAGACTAGCGGGAGGTTTCGAGCAGTACTTC. It is translated as CASSRLAGGFEQYF.

A few counts support this clonotype. This chain uses TRBV20-1 with TRBJ2-1; 7 bases match TRBD2. The junction had 6 bases not matched to a gene; V was cut back by 0 bases and J by 4 bases. The length of the CDR3 is 15 residues. The V gene's germline CDR1 is DFQATT and CDR2 SNEGSKA (reference sequence). This CDR3 reads CSARDPPSGYNEQFF. The CDR3 region has the DNA TGCAGTGCTAGAGATCCCCCTAGCGGATACAATGAGCAGTTCTTC.

This chain joins TRBV19 and TRBJ2-7; D is possibly TRBD2 (5 bases). The CDR3 loop spans 11 amino acids. Germline V gives CDR1 LNHDA, CDR2 SQIVND (reference sequence). V shed 3 bases and J shed 7 bases, with 7 bases lying between them. The CDR3: CASSISGEQYF. For the CDR3, the DNA is TGTGCCAGTAGTATTTCGGGGGAGCAGTACTTC.

This clonotype was seen more than once but under ten times. The chain links TRBV6-2 or TRBV6-3 to TRBJ2-3; D not certain. The germline CDR1 and CDR2 sequences are MNHEY and SVGEGT. This CDR3 has 14 amino acids. V was trimmed by 4 bases and J by 4 bases, leaving 12 bases between them. CDR3 sequence: CASSSMLGPDTQYF. For the CDR3, the DNA is TGTGCCAGCAGTTCGATGCTAGGCCCAGATACGCAGTATTTT.

This rearrangement joins TRBV5-5 to TRBJ2-1; D may be TRBD2 (6 bases). Trimming left V 3 bases short and J 8 bases short, with 21 bases between. The CDR3 consists of 16 residues. Germline V gives CDR1 SGHKS, CDR2 YYEKEE (reference sequence). The CDR3: CASSWDSRTPLDEQFF. CDR3 in DNA: TGTGCCAGCAGCTGGGACTCCCGTACCCCATTGGATGAGCAGTTCTTC.

The V call is TRBV11-2, the J call TRBJ2-3; TRBD2 matches 7 bases. With 0 bases clipped from V and 5 bases from J, the junction kept 2 bases outside the gene matches. In germline, CDR1 is SGHAT, CDR2 FQNNGV. This CDR3 comprises 14 residues. CDR3 loop: CASSLDGRGDTQYF. CDR3 coding DNA: TGTGCCAGCAGCTTAGATGGGAGGGGAGATACGCAGTATTTT.

The chain couples TRBV6-1 to TRBJ2-7; TRBD1 agrees at 9 bases. CDR3 size: 14 residues. Trimming cost V 6 bases and J 4 bases; bases outside gene matches: 7. The germline gives CDR1 MNHNS, CDR2 SASEGT. CDR3 sequence: CASRSKDRGYEQYF. The CDR3 DNA sequence: TGTGCCAGCAGGTCGAAGGACAGGGGTTACGAGCAGTACTTC.

Concerning this clonotype itself: One junction end disagrees with the germline gene, perhaps due to a read error. This chain joins TRBV19 and TRBJ2-1; tentative D call: TRBD2 (7 bases). CDR3 size: 15 residues. Germline lookup yields CDR1 LNHDA and CDR2 SQIVND (reference sequence). The CDR3 DNA reads as TGTGCCGGTAGTATACAGGGAGGGGTATACAATGAGCAGTTCTTC. Encoded protein: CAGSIQGGVYNEQFF.

This chain joins TRBV15 and TRBJ2-6; D remains unclear. The CDR3 has 19 amino acids. Germline loops: CDR1 LNHNV, CDR2 YYDKDF (reference sequence). V was shortened by 0 bases and J by 1 base, with 16 bases between the two germline ends. CDR3 in DNA: TGTGCCACCAGCAGAGATCCGGGTACGGCCTCGTCTGGGGCCAACGTCCTGACTTTC. It specifies CATSRDPGTASSGANVLTF.

The chain joins TRBV24-1 to TRBJ2-1; D ambiguous. The V gene's germline CDR1 is KGHDR and CDR2 SFDVKD. The CDR3 has 15 amino acids. Trimming stripped 0 bases from V and 1 base from J, with 6 bases between. The CDR3 region has the DNA TGTGCCACCAGTGATTTGGGCGGTTCCTACAATGAGCAGTTCTTC. Protein sequence: CATSDLGGSYNEQFF.

This sequence joins TRBV4-1 and TRBJ1-1; D is possibly TRBD1 (5 bases). The V end was cut by 4 bases, the J end by 1 base, with 13 bases between. Germline CDR1 reads MGHRA; CDR2 reads YSYEKL. The CDR3 extends over 15 amino acids. The CDR3 DNA follows: TGCGCCAGCAGCCCGGGGCTGATGGGGAACACTGAAGCTTTCTTT. Translated: CASSPGLMGNTEAFF.

There are many counts of this clonotype. The junction and the germline gene differ at one end; a read error may be behind it. The rearrangement links TRBV5-1 to TRBJ2-7, with 11 nucleotides matching TRBD1. The CDR3 is made up of 14 amino acids. CDR1 is SGHRS, CDR2 YFSETQ, per germline. The DNA of the CDR3 is TGTGCCAGCAGCGCCGGGACAGGGGGCTACGAGCAGTACTTC. This translates into CASSAGTGGYEQYF.

The chain has TRBV5-1 and TRBJ2-7, with 9 bases that match TRBD1. The CDR3 is made up of 17 amino acids. Germline CDR1 reads SGHRS; CDR2 reads YFSETQ. The V gene end was trimmed by 2 bases and the J gene end by 2 bases; junction bases not matched to a gene: 11. The CDR3 bases are TGCGCCAGCAGCTTCGGAACAGGGGGCGTTTTGACCTACGAGCAGTACTTC. It translates to CASSFGTGGVLTYEQYF.

The chain links TRBV12-3 or TRBV12-4 to TRBJ1-6; TRBD1 might be the D (6 bases). This CDR3 spans 12 amino acids. The DNA for the CDR3 is TGTGCTACGCAGGGGACTAATTCACCCCTCCACTTT. Protein: CATQGTNSPLHF.

This clonotype was counted between two and nine times. This rearrangement joins TRBV20-1 to TRBJ2-7, with D tentatively TRBD1 or TRBD2 (5 bases each). Germline CDR1 reads DFQATT; CDR2 reads SNEGSKA (reference sequence). With 5 bases removed from V and 0 bases from J, the gap between germline ends came to 11 bases. The length of the CDR3 is 13 residues. The CDR3 DNA reads TGCAGTGCTGAGGGACGGGACTCCTACGAGCAGTACTTC. Its protein is CSAEGRDSYEQYF.

This clonotype occurred a few times. The CDR3 DNA reads as TGTGCCAGCAGTTCCCCTAGGACAGGCGACTCCTACGAGCAGTACTTC. Amino acids: CASSSPRTGDSYEQYF. V and J are TRBV27 and TRBJ2-7; 7 bases line up with TRBD1. CDR3 length: 16 residues. Trimming took 4 bases from V and 0 from J; bases not matched to a gene: 9. The germline CDR1 and CDR2 sequences are MNHEY and SMNVEV (reference sequence).